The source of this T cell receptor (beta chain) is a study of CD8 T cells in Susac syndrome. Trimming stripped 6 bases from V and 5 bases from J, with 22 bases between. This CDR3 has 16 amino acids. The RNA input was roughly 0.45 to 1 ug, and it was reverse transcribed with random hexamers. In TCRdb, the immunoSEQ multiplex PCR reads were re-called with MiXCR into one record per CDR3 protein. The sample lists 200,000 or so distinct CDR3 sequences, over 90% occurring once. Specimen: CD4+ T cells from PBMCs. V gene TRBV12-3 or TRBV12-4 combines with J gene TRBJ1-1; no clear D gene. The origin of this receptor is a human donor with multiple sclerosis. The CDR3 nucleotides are TGTGCCAGCAGCGCGACCCCCACACAAGGTCATACTGAAGCTTTCTTT. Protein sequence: CASSATPTQGHTEAFF.